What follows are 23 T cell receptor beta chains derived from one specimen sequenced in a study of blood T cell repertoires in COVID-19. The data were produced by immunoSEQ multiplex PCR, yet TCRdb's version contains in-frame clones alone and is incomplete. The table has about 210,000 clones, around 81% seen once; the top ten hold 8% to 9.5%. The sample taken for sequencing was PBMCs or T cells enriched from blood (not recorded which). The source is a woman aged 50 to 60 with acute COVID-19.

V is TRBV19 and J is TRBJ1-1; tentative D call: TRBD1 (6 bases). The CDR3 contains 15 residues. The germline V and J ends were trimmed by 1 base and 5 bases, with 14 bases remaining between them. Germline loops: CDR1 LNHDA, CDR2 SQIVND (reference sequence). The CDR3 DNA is TGTGCCAGTAGTATAGGGGGGCAGGGTTGGACTGAAGCTTTCTTT. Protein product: CASSIGGQGWTEAFF.

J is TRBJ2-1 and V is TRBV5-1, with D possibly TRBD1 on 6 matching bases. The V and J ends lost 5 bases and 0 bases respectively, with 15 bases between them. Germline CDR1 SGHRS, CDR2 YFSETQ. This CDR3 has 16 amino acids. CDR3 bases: TGCGCCAGCAGTTCCCTCACAGGGAGCTCCTACAATGAGCAGTTCTTC. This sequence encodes CASSSLTGSSYNEQFF. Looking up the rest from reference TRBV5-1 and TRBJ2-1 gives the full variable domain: KAGVTQTPRYLIKTRGQQVTLSCSPISGHRSVSWYQQTPGQGLQFLFEYFSETQRNKGNFPGRFSGRQFSNSRSEMNVSTLELGDSALYLCASSSLTGSSYNEQFFGPGTRLTVL.

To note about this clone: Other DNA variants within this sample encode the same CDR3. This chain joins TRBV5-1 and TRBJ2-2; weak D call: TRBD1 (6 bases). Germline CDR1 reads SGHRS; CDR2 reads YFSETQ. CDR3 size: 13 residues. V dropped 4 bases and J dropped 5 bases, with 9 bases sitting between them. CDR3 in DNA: TGCGCCAGCAGCCTCGGACAGACCGGGGAGCTGTTTTTT. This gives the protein CASSLGQTGELFF.

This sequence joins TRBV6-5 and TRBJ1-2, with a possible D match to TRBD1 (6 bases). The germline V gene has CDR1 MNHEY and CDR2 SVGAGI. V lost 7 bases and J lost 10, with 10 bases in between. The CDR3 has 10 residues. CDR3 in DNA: TGTGCCAGCACCGACAGGTACTACACCTTC. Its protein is CASTDRYYTF.

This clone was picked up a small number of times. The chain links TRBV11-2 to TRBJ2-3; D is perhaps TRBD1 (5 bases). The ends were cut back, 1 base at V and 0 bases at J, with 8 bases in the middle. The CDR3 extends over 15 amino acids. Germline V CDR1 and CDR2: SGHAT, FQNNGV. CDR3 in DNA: TGTGCCAGCAGCTTAGGACAGAGTAGCACAGATACGCAGTATTTT. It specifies CASSLGQSSTDTQYF.

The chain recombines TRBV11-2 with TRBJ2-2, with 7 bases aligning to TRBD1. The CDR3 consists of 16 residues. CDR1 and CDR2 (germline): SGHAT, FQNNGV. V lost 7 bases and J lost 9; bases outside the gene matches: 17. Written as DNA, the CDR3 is TGTGCCAGCACCCGCTCGTTAGGGGGCCCTTTATGGGAGCTGTTTTTT. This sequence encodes CASTRSLGGPLWELFF.

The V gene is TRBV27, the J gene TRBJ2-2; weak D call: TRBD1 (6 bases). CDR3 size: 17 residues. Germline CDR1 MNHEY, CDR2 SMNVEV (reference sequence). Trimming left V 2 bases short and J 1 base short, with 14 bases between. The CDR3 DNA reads TGTGCCAGCAGTTTACGAGGACAGTCGTGGAACACCGGGGAGCTGTTTTTT. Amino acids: CASSLRGQSWNTGELFF.

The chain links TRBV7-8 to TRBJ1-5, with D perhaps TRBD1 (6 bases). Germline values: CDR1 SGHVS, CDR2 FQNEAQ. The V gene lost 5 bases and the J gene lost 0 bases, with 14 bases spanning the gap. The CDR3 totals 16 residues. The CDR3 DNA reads TGTGCCAGCAGCCTACGGGGGGCCCTTAGCAATCAGCCCCAGCATTTT. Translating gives CASSLRGALSNQPQHF.

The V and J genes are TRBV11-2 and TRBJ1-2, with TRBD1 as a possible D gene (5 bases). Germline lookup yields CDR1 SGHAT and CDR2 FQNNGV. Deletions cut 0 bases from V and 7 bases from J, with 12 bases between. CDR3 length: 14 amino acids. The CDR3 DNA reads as TGTGCCAGCAGCTTAGACCTGGGGAGGGGTGGCTACACCTTC. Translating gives CASSLDLGRGGYTF.

The CDR3 region has the DNA TGTGCCAGCAGTGCAGGGGTCAGGAATTCACCCCTCCACTTT. Translation gives CASSAGVRNSPLHF. The rearrangement joins TRBV6-2 or TRBV6-3 to TRBJ1-6, with D possibly matching TRBD1 (6 bases). The CDR3 runs 14 residues. CDR1 and CDR2 (germline): MNHEY, SVGEGT. Trimming cost V 5 bases and J 7 bases, with 12 bases left between them.

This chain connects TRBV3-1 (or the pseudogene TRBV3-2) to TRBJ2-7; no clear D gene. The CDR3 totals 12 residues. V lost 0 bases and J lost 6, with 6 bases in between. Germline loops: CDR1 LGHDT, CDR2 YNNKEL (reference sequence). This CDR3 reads CASSQDVSEQYF. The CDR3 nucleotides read TGTGCCAGCAGCCAAGATGTCAGCGAGCAGTACTTC.

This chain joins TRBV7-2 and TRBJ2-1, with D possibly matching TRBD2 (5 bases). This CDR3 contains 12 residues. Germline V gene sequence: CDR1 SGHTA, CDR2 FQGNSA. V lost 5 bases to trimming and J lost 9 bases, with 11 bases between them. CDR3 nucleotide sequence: TGTGCCAGCAGCCACCGTCGGGGTGAGCAGTTCTTC. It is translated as CASSHRRGEQFF.

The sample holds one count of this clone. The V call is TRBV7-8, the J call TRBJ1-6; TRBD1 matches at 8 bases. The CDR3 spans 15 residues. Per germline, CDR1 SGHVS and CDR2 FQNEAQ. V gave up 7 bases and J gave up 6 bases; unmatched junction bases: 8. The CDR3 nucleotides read TGTGCCAGCAACCAGGGGGCCCTGGGTAATTCACCCCTCCACTTT. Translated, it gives CASNQGALGNSPLHF.

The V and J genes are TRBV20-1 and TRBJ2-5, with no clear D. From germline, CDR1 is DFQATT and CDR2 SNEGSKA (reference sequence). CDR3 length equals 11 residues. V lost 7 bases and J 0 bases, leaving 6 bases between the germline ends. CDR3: CSDQYQETQYF. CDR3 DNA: TGCAGTGATCAGTACCAAGAGACCCAGTACTTC.

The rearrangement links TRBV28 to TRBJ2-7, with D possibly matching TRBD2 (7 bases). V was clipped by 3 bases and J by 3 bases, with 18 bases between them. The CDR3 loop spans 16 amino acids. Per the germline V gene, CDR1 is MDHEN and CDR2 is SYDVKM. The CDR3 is CASSFGGLSRGYEQYF. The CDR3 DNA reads TGTGCCAGCAGTTTCGGGGGGTTAAGCAGGGGCTACGAGCAGTACTTC.

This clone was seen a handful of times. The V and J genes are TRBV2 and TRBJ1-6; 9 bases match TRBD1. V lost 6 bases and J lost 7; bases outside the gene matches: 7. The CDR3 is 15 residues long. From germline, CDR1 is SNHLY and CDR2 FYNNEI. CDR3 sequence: CASRPTGTGNSPLHF. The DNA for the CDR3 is TGTGCCAGCAGGCCGACCGGGACAGGGAATTCACCCCTCCACTTT.

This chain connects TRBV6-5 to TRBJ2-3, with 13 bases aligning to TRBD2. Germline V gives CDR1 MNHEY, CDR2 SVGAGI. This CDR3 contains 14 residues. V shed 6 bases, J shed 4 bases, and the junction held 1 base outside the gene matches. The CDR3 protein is CASRGLAGADTQYF. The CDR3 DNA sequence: TGTGCCAGCAGAGGACTAGCGGGGGCAGATACGCAGTATTTT.

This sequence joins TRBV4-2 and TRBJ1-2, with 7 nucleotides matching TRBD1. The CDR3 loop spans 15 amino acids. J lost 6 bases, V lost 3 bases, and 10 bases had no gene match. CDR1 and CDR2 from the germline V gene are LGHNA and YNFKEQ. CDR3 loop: CASSHDPGTVNGYTF. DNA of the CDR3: TGTGCCAGCAGCCACGACCCCGGGACAGTAAATGGCTACACCTTC.

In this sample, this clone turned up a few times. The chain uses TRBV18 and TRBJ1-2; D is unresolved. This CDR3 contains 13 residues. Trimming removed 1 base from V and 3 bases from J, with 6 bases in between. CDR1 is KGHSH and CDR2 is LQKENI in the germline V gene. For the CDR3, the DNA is TGTGCCAGCTCACCACGGGGAGACTATGGCTACACCTTC. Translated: CASSPRGDYGYTF.

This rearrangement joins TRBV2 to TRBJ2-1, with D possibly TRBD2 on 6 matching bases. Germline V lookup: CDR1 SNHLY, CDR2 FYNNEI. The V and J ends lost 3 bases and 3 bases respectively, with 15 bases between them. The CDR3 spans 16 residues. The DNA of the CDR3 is TGTGCCAGCAGTGACCATCGGGGAGGTGGCTACAATGAGCAGTTCTTC. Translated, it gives CASSDHRGGGYNEQFF.

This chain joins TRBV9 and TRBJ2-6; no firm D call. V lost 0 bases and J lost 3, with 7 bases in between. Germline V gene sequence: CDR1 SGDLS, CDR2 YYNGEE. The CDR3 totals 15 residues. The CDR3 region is CASSVAGGGANVLTF. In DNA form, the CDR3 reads TGTGCCAGCAGCGTAGCGGGTGGTGGGGCCAACGTCCTGACTTTC.

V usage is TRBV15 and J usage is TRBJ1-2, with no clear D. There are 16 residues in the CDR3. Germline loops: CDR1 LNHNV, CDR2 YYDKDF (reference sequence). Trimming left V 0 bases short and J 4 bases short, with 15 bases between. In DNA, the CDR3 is TGTGCCACCAGCAGAGAAAGGACTACTAGTGGCTATGGCTACACCTTC. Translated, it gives CATSRERTTSGYGYTF.

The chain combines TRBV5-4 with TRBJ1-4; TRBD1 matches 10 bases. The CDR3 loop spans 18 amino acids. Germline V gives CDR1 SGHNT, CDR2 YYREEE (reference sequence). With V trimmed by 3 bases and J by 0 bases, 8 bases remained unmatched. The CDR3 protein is CASSSMRDRGSTNEKLFF. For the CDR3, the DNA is TGTGCCAGCAGCTCCATGCGGGACAGGGGTTCAACTAATGAAAAACTGTTTTTT.